The rows below give T cell receptor beta chains drawn from one sample of a study of T-cell memory formation after mild COVID-19. TCRdb re-derived calls from the 5' RACE reads in MiXCR, one entry per CDR3 protein. Of under 650,000 distinct CDR3 sequences detected, about a sixth appear once; the ten largest clones hold about 12%. The sample was PBMCs or a T cell subset sorted from them (not recorded which). These receptors all come from an adult woman who had mild COVID-19 (a few samples of this study predate the infection). Cell type and time point are not known. Both conserved end residues are part of each CDR3. D genes are given only for firm matches. Clone sizes are given selectively: once, few, many, or a class where the clone is expanded.

v_call,j_call,clone_size,d_call,cdr3_nt,cdr3_aa
TRBV6-2/TRBV6-3,TRBJ1-3,.,.,TGTGCCAGCAGTTATGGTGGACAGAGCTCTGGAAACACCATATATTTT,CASSYGGQSSGNTIYF
TRBV27,TRBJ2-3,few,TRBD2,TGTGCCAGCAGTTTATTGGGGGGGTCCCTCACAGATACGCAGTATTTT,CASSLLGGSLTDTQYF
TRBV2,TRBJ2-7,.,.,TGTGCCAGCAGTGCTTACAGATCCTACGAGCAGTACTTC,CASSAYRSYEQYF
TRBV7-2,TRBJ1-3,few,.,TGTGCCAGCAGCCCCCCGCGGAGGGCGCCGGACACCATATATTTT,CASSPPRRAPDTIYF
TRBV20-1,TRBJ1-1,.,.,TGCAGTGCTAGCCCCATAGTCACCACCCGGAACACTGAAGCTTTCTTT,CSASPIVTTRNTEAFF
TRBV12-3/TRBV12-4,TRBJ2-3,few,TRBD2,TGTGCCAGCGGGTTTAGCGGGGCCCCAGGAGATACGCAGTATTTT,CASGFSGAPGDTQYF
TRBV6-1,TRBJ1-2,.,.,TGTGCCAGCAGCGTCACGCCGGGTCGCTACACCTTC,CASSVTPGRYTF
TRBV6-5,TRBJ2-1,.,TRBD1,TGTGCCAGCAGTTCAGGACAGGGTCCATCCTACAATGAGCAGTTCTTC,CASSSGQGPSYNEQFF
TRBV7-3,TRBJ2-7,few,.,TGTGCCAGCAGCTTCGCAGGGGCCTCCTACGAGCAGTACTTC,CASSFAGASYEQYF
TRBV29-1,TRBJ2-7,.,.,TGCAGCGTTGAGTTGGACGAGCAGTACTTC,CSVELDEQYF
TRBV7-8,TRBJ2-1,few,.,TGTGCCAGCGGTGGAGTCGCGGGGAGCTCCTACAATGAGCAGTTCTTC,CASGGVAGSSYNEQFF
TRBV7-9,TRBJ2-2,.,.,TGTGCCAGCGGCACAGGTTCGACCGGGGAGCTGTTTTTT,CASGTGSTGELFF
TRBV18,TRBJ2-1,.,TRBD1,TGTGCCAGCTCTCGGGTACGACAGGGTAATTACAATGAGCAGTTCTTC,CASSRVRQGNYNEQFF
TRBV12-3/TRBV12-4,TRBJ1-5,few,.,TGTGCCAGCAGTAACTCAGGGGAGCATTATAGGCCCCAGCATTTT,CASSNSGEHYRPQHF
TRBV29-1,TRBJ1-4,.,TRBD1,TGCAGCGCCGGGACAGGAGTTGCAACTAATGAAAAACTGTTTTTT,CSAGTGVATNEKLFF
TRBV6-6,TRBJ2-1,many,.,TGTGCCAGCACCTCACACCGGGGCTCCTACAATGAGCAGTTCTTC,CASTSHRGSYNEQFF